These 3 T cell receptor beta chains share one sample of origin, sequenced in a study of low-dose radiotherapy and immunotherapy resistance in tumors. Priming of first-strand cDNA relied on TRAV- and TRBV-specific primers (covering alpha and beta chains). Amplification, which lasted 20 to 25 PCR cycles, used a constant-region primer and V-primer adapter to amplify TCRs. A single record per CDR3 protein comes from TCRdb applying MiXCR to the reads. The profile covers 8,500 to 14,000 distinct CDR3 sequences, with around three fifths appearing a single time and roughly 12% taken by the ten largest. These receptors came from a human donor with advanced metastatic prostate, ovarian, gallbladder or colorectal cancer (not recorded which). This table probably holds off-target reads from a library built for another chain.

The chain carries TRBV7-1 and TRBJ2-4, with 10 positions matching TRBD1. TRBV7-1 is treated as an ORF (open reading frame) with a function not yet certain. Trimming took 6 bases from V and 7 from J; bases not matched to a gene: 9. This CDR3 is built from 15 residues. The CDR3 loop is CASRTDRGLINIQYF. As DNA, the CDR3 is TGTGCCAGCAGAACAGACAGGGGGCTGATCAACATTCAGTACTTC.

The V call is TRBV4-1, the J call TRBJ2-6, with D possibly being TRBD1 or TRBD2 (5 bases each). Germline assignment: CDR1 MGHRA and CDR2 YSYEKL. Trimming took off 0 bases at V and 0 bases at J, with 18 bases between the two ends. The CDR3 is 20 amino acids. The CDR3: CASSQDGGESLYSGANVLTF. DNA of the CDR3: TGCGCCAGCAGCCAAGATGGGGGAGAGTCCCTCTACTCTGGGGCCAACGTCCTGACTTTC.

V and J are TRBV12-3 or TRBV12-4 and TRBJ1-5; D perhaps matches TRBD1 (6 bases). This CDR3 is 15 amino acids long. Trimming stripped 2 bases from V and 1 base from J, with 9 bases between. For the CDR3, the DNA is TGTGCCAGCAGTTTACAACAGGGCAGCAATCAGCCCCAGCATTTT. Its translation: CASSLQQGSNQPQHF.